The T cell receptor beta chain under discussion was sequenced for a study of OX40 agonist ivuxolimab in advanced cancers. Study overall: The study gave patients intravenous ivuxolimab at 0.01 to 10 mg/kg every 2 weeks. Participants, 82.7% male, averaged about 59 years of age, ranging from roughly 23 to 80. Participants could have had prior anti-PD-1, anti-PD-L1 or anti-CTLA-4 therapy, and roughly 39% had some.

The table came from immunoSEQ multiplex PCR; TCRdb's copy has only in-frame clones and leaves some out. This table holds 20,000 or so clones, about 88% found once. Blood was sampled at baseline, cycle 4 day 1, and cycle 7 day 1. V dropped 0 bases and J dropped 4 bases, with 12 bases sitting between them. CDR3 length: 15 residues. Looked up from germline, CDR1 is SGHVS and CDR2 is FQNEAQ. This sequence originates from an adult with an advanced solid tumor such as melanoma, head and neck, liver or kidney cancer. The specimen comprised CD4+ or CD8+ T cells sorted from blood, sampled in a trial of the OX40 agonist ivuxolimab. V usage is TRBV7-8 and J usage is TRBJ1-2, with a possible D match to TRBD1 (6 bases). Here the CDR3 reads CASSLAGGRGYGYTF. The CDR3 coding sequence is TGTGCCAGCAGCTTAGCCGGGGGCAGGGGCTATGGCTACACCTTC. The full variable domain, its missing parts supplied by reference TRBV7-8 and TRBJ1-2, is GAGVSQSPRYKVAKRGQDVALRCDPISGHVSLFWYQQALGQGPEFLTYFQNEAQLDKSGLPSDRFFAERPEGSVSTLKIQRTQQEDSAVYLCASSLAGGRGYGYTFGSGTRLTVV.